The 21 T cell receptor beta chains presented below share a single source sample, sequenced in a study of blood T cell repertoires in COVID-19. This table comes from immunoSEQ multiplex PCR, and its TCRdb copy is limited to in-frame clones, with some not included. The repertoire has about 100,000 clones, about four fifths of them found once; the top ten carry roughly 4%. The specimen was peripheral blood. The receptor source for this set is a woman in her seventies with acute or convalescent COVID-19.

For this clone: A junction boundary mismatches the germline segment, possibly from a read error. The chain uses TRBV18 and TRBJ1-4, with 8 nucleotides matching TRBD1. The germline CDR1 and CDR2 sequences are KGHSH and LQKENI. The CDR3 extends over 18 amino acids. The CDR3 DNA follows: TGTGCCAGCTCACCTTCCCATGGGACAGGTCCAACTAGTGAAAAACTGTTTTTT. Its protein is CASSPSHGTGPTSEKLFF.

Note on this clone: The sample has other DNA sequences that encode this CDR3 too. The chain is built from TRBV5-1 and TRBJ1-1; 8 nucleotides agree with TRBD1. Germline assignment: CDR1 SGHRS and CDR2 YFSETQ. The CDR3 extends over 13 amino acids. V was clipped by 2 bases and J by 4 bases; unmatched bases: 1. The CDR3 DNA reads TGCGCCAGCAGCTTCGACAGGGGCACTGAAGCTTTCTTT. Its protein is CASSFDRGTEAFF.

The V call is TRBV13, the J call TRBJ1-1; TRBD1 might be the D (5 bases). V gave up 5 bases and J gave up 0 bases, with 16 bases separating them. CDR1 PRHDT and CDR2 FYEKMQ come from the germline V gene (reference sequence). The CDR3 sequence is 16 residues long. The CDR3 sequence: CASSPDSSLMNTEAFF. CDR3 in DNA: TGTGCCAGCAGCCCCGACAGCAGTCTAATGAACACTGAAGCTTTCTTT.

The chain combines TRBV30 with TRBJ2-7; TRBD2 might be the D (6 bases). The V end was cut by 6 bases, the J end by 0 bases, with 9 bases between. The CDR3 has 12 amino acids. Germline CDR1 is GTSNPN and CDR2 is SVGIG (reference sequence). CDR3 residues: CACLLASYEQYF. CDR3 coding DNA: TGTGCCTGTTTACTAGCCTCCTACGAGCAGTACTTC.

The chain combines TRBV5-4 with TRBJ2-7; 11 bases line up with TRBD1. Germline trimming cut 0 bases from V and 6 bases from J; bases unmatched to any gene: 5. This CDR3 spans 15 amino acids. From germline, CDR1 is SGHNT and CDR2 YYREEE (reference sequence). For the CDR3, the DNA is TGTGCCAGCAGCTTGGCCGCGGGACAGGGGGGCGAGCAGTACTTC. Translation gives CASSLAAGQGGEQYF.

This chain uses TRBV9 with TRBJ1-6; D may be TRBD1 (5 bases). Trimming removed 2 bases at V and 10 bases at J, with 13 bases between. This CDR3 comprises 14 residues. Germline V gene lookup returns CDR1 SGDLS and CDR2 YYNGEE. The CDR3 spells CASSVGQLLSPLHF. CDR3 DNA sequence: TGTGCCAGCAGCGTGGGGCAGCTACTATCACCCCTCCACTTT.

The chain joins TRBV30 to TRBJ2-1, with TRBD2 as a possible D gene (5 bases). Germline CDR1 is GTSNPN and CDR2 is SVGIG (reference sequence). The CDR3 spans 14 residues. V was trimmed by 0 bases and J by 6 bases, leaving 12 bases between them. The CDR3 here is CAWSVGSGSNEQFF. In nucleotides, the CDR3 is TGTGCCTGGAGTGTGGGGAGTGGGTCCAATGAGCAGTTCTTC.

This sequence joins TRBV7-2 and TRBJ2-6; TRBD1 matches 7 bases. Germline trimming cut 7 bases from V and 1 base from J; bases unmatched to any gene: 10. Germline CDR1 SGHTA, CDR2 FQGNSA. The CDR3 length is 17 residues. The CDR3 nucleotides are TGTGCCAGCATCAGCCGGGACAGACAGTCTGGGGCCAACGTCCTGACTTTC. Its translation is CASISRDRQSGANVLTF.

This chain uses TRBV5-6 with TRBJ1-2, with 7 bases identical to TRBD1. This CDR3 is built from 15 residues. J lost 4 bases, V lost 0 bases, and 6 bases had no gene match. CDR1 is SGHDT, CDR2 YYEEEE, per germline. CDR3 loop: CASSLVRGQFYGYTF. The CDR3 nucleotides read TGTGCCAGCAGCTTGGTTAGGGGGCAATTCTATGGCTACACCTTC.

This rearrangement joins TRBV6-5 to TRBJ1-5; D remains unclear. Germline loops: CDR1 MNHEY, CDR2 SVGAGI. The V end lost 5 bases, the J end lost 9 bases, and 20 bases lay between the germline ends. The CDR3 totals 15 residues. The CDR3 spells CASSTKDGGERPQHF. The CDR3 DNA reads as TGTGCCAGCAGTACAAAGGACGGTGGGGAGAGGCCCCAGCATTTT.

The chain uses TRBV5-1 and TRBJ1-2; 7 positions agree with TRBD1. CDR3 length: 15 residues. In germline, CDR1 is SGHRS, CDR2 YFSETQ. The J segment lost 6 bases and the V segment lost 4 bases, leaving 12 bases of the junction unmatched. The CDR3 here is CASSPGQTFPNGYTF. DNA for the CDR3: TGCGCCAGCAGCCCGGGACAGACTTTCCCTAATGGCTACACCTTC.

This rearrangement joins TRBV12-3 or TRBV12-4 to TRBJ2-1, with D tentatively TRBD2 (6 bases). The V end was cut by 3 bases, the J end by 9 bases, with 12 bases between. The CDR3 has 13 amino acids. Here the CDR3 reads CASSFTGVGEQFF. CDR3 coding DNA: TGTGCCAGCAGTTTTACGGGAGTGGGTGAGCAGTTCTTC.

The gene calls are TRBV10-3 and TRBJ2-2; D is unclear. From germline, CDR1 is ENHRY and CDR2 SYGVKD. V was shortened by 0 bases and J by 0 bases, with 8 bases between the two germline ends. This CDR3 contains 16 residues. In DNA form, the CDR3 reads TGTGCCATCAGTGAGTCGACTCGGACGAACACCGGGGAGCTGTTTTTT. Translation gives CAISESTRTNTGELFF.

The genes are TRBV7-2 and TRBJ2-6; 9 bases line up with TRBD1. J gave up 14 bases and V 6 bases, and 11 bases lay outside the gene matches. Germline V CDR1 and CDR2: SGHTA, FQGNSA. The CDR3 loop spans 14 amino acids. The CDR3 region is CASSKTGTGTILTF. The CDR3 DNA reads TGTGCCAGCAGTAAAACCGGGACAGGGACGATCCTGACTTTC.

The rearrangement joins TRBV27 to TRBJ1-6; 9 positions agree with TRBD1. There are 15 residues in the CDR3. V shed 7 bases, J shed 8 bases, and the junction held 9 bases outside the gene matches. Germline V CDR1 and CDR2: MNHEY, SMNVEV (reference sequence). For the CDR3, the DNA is TGTGCCAGCACAAAGTCCGGGACAGGGTATTCACCCCTCCACTTT. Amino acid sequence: CASTKSGTGYSPLHF.

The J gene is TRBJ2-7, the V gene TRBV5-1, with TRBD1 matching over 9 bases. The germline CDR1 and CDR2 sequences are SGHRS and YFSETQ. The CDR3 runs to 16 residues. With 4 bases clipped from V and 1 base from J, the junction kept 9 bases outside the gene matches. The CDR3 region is CASSVSPGQGSYEQYF. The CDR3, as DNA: TGCGCCAGCAGCGTAAGTCCGGGACAGGGTTCCTACGAGCAGTACTTC.

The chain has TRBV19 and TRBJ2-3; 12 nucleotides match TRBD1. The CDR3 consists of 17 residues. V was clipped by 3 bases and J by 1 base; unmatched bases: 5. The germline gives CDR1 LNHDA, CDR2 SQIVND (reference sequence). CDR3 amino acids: CASSIRGQGARTDTQYF. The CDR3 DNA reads TGTGCCAGTAGTATTCGGGGACAGGGGGCCCGCACAGATACGCAGTATTTT.

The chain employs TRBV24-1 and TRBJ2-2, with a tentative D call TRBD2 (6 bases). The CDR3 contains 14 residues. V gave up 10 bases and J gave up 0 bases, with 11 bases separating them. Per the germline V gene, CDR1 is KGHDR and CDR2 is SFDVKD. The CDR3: CATTSSPNTGELFF. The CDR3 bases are TGTGCCACAACTAGCTCTCCGAACACCGGGGAGCTGTTTTTT.

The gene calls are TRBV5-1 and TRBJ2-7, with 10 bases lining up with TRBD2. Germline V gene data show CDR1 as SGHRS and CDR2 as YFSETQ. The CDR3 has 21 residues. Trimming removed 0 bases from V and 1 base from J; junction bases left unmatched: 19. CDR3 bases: TGCGCCAGCAGCTTGGCCCTGGCTAGCGGGAGAAGACCGTGGGTGTCCTACGAGCAGTACTTC. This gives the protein CASSLALASGRRPWVSYEQYF. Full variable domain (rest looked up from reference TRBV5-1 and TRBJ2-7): KAGVTQTPRYLIKTRGQQVTLSCSPISGHRSVSWYQQTPGQGLQFLFEYFSETQRNKGNFPGRFSGRQFSNSRSEMNVSTLELGDSALYLCASSLALASGRRPWVSYEQYFGPGTRLTVT.

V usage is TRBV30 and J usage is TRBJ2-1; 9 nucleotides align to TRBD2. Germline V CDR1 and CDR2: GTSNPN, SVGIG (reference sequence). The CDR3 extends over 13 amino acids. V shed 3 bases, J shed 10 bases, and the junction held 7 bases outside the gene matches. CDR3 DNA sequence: TGTGCCTGGAGCGTACAAAGCGGGAGGGAGCAGTTCTTC. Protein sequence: CAWSVQSGREQFF.

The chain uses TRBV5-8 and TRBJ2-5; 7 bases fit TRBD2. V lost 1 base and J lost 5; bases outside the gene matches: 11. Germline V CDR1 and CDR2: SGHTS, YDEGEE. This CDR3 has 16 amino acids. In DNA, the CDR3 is TGTGCCAGCAGCTTGTTCGCGGGGGTGGTCGCGGAGACCCAGTACTTC. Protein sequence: CASSLFAGVVAETQYF.